The 22 T cell receptor beta chains given below trace back to one sample, sequenced in a study of cytomegalovirus exposure and HLA in healthy donors. PCR was performed using 60 Vbeta and 13 Jbeta primers. Assay: immunoSEQ multiplex PCR; the TCRdb copy retains only in-frame clones and omits some. The sample shows more than 100,000 clones, about 78% of them seen only once. The sequenced material came from PBMCs. The receptors here all came from a man aged 50 to 60 in good health and CMV-seropositive.

The V and J genes are TRBV11-2 and TRBJ1-3; 9 nucleotides line up with TRBD1. Per germline, CDR1 SGHAT and CDR2 FQNNGV. After removal of 0 bases from V and 4 bases from J, the junction contained 4 bases not matched to a gene. The CDR3 runs 16 residues. CDR3 amino acids: CASSLEQGAVGNTIYF. The CDR3 DNA is TGTGCCAGCAGCTTAGAACAGGGGGCGGTCGGAAACACCATATATTTT. Full variable domain (remainder filled in from reference TRBV11-2 and TRBJ1-3): EAGVAQSPRYKIIEKRQSVAFWCNPISGHATLYWYQQILGQGPKLLIQFQNNGVVDDSQLPKDRFSAERLKGVDSTLKIQPAKLEDSAVYLCASSLEQGAVGNTIYFGEGSWLTVV.

This chain joins TRBV7-9 and TRBJ2-1, with TRBD2 identical over 10 bases. The CDR3 is 14 residues long. CDR1 and CDR2 (germline): SEHNR, FQNEAQ (reference sequence). V lost 3 bases and J lost 5; bases outside the gene matches: 1. CDR3: CASSLLAGDNEQFF. Written as DNA, the CDR3 is TGTGCCAGCAGCTTGCTAGCGGGGGACAATGAGCAGTTCTTC. Based on the CDR3 plus reference TRBV7-9 and TRBJ2-1, the full variable domain is DTGVSQNPRHKITKRGQNVTFRCDPISEHNRLYWYRQTLGQGPEFLTYFQNEAQLEKSRLLSDRFSAERPKGSFSTLEIQRTEQGDSAMYLCASSLLAGDNEQFFGPGTRLTVL.

The V call is TRBV7-6, the J call TRBJ2-7, with 9 nucleotides matching TRBD1. CDR3 length: 15 amino acids. With 1 base clipped from V and 5 bases from J, the junction kept 6 bases outside the gene matches. The germline CDR1 and CDR2 sequences are SGHVS and FNYEAQ. CDR3 nucleotides: TGTGCCAGCAGCTTAGTCACAGGGGGCCGGAACGAGCAGTACTTC. This translates into CASSLVTGGRNEQYF.

Worth noting for this clone: A read error may account for a junction end that differs from germline. This rearrangement joins TRBV7-9 to TRBJ1-4; the D gene is possibly TRBD1 (5 bases). The CDR3 has 18 amino acids. Germline CDR1 and CDR2: SEHNR and FQNEAQ (reference sequence). The CDR3 DNA is TGTTCCAGCAGCTTAGAGGGTAGGGGAAGGCTTTTTGGCGAAAAACTGTTTTTT. This codes for CSSSLEGRGRLFGEKLFF.

The chain carries TRBV5-6 and TRBJ2-2, with 7 bases fitting TRBD2. Germline V gives CDR1 SGHDT, CDR2 YYEEEE. The CDR3 spans 13 residues. V lost 3 bases and J lost 5; bases outside the gene matches: 1. CDR3 in DNA: TGTGCCAGCAGCTGGGGGGGGACCGGGGAGCTGTTTTTT. It is translated as CASSWGGTGELFF. The full variable domain, in which reference TRBV5-6 and TRBJ2-2 provide the parts outside the CDR3, is DAGVTQSPTHLIKTRGQQVTLRCSPKSGHDTVSWYQQALGQGPQFIFQYYEEEERQRGNFPDRFSGHQFPNYSSELNVNALLLGDSALYLCASSWGGTGELFFGEGSRLTVL.

The V gene is TRBV13, the J gene TRBJ2-3, with a possible D match to TRBD2 (5 bases). Germline V gene data show CDR1 as PRHDT and CDR2 as FYEKMQ (reference sequence). The CDR3 is made up of 13 amino acids. Trimming shortened V by 2 bases and J by 6 bases, and 9 bases separated the two germline ends. The CDR3 DNA reads as TGTGCCAGCAGCTTAACGGTAGCGGATACGCAGTATTTT. This translates into CASSLTVADTQYF.

DNA for the CDR3: TGTGCCAGCAGCCCTAACTTGGGGGCGGGCTATGGCTACACCTTC. Its protein product is CASSPNLGAGYGYTF. The chain employs TRBV7-2 and TRBJ1-2, with D perhaps matching TRBD1 (6 bases). The germline V gene has CDR1 SGHTA and CDR2 FQGNSA. This CDR3 has 15 amino acids. The germline V and J ends were trimmed by 5 bases and 4 bases, with 17 bases remaining between them.

Concerning this clone: A much larger clonotype is one base distant, so this may be a read error. At the DNA level, this CDR3 is encoded by other sequences in the same sample as well. The chain links TRBV2 to TRBJ2-3; TRBD2 matches 14 bases. Trimming took 6 bases from V and 1 from J; bases not matched to a gene: 9. The CDR3 has 18 residues. The germline V gene encodes CDR1 SNHLY and CDR2 FYNNEI. Here the CDR3 reads CASSEETSGGAGTDTQYF. The CDR3 DNA reads TGTGCCAGCAGCGAGGAGACTAGCGGGGGGGCGGGCACAGATACGCAGTATTTT.

The chain joins TRBV19 to TRBJ1-1, with a weak D call TRBD1 (6 bases). Between the trimmed V and J ends, which lost 5 bases and 4 bases, there was a span of 11 bases. Germline CDR1 LNHDA, CDR2 SQIVND (reference sequence). There are 13 residues in the CDR3. The CDR3 DNA reads TGTGCCAGTAGTTTTCAGGGGACCACTGAAGCTTTCTTT. Its translation: CASSFQGTTEAFF.

This chain uses TRBV28 with TRBJ2-2, with TRBD1 matching 7 bases. This CDR3 has 17 amino acids. The germline V gene has CDR1 MDHEN and CDR2 SYDVKM. V trimming: 5 bases; J trimming: 6 bases; junction bases outside the gene matches: 15. CDR3 region: CASSRRRTGQRPGELFF. The CDR3 nucleotides are TGTGCCAGCAGTCGTCGGCGAACGGGACAGCGGCCCGGGGAGCTGTTTTTT.

CDR3 amino acids: CASSLEPGNFYEQYF. The CDR3 coding sequence is TGTGCCAGCAGCTTGGAGCCAGGGAACTTCTACGAGCAGTACTTC. This chain links TRBV5-4 with TRBJ2-7, with a weak D call TRBD1 (5 bases). CDR1 and CDR2 from the germline V gene are SGHNT and YYREEE (reference sequence). This CDR3 is 15 amino acids long. Trimming left V 0 bases short and J 3 bases short, with 13 bases between. The variable domain in full, completed from reference TRBV5-4 and TRBJ2-7, reads ETGVTQSPTHLIKTRGQQVTLRCSSQSGHNTVSWYQQALGQGPQFIFQYYREEENGRGNFPPRFSGLQFPNYSSELNVNALELDDSALYLCASSLEPGNFYEQYFGPGTRLTVT.

The rearrangement links TRBV14 to TRBJ2-2; no clear D. Trimming took 1 base from V and 5 from J, leaving 8 bases between them. Germline CDR1 SGHDN, CDR2 FVKESK. The CDR3 covers 14 residues. Written as DNA, the CDR3 is TGTGCCAGCAGCCAAGTCTTACAGACCGGGGAGCTGTTTTTT. Its protein is CASSQVLQTGELFF.

The rearrangement uses TRBV7-3 and TRBJ2-2; 8 nucleotides line up with TRBD1. The CDR3 totals 16 residues. CDR1 and CDR2 from the germline V gene are SGHTA and FQGTGA. V dropped 5 bases and J dropped 0; count of bases not matched to a gene: 5. The CDR3 loop reads CASSPRTGSNTGELFF. The CDR3 DNA reads TGTGCCAGCAGCCCCCGGACAGGGTCGAACACCGGGGAGCTGTTTTTT.

The chain couples TRBV19 to TRBJ1-6, with TRBD1 as a possible D gene (5 bases). The germline gives CDR1 LNHDA, CDR2 SQIVND (reference sequence). The CDR3 contains 15 residues. V was pared by 2 bases and J by 5 bases, with 10 bases between. CDR3 DNA sequence: TGTGCCAGTAGTATAAGGGGATACGATAATTCACCCCTCCACTTT. This encodes CASSIRGYDNSPLHF.

V usage is TRBV5-8 and J usage is TRBJ2-1; tentatively, D is TRBD1 (5 bases). Germline V gene data show CDR1 as SGHTS and CDR2 as YDEGEE. Trimming removed 4 bases at V and 0 bases at J, with 14 bases between. CDR3 length: 16 amino acids. The CDR3 spells CASSTGSASSYNEQFF. In DNA, the CDR3 is TGTGCCAGCAGCACAGGAAGCGCGAGCTCCTACAATGAGCAGTTCTTC.

The CDR3 sequence is CASRETGGGTEAFF. DNA of the CDR3: TGTGCCAGCAGGGAGACTGGGGGAGGTACTGAAGCTTTCTTT. V is TRBV6-1 and J is TRBJ1-1; weak D call: TRBD1 (5 bases). The CDR3 has 14 residues. V was cut by 6 bases and J by 5 bases, with 16 bases left in between. Germline CDR1 and CDR2: MNHNS and SASEGT.

The CDR3 DNA reads as TGCGCCAGCAGCTCCAGGGGCGCGGGAGATACGCAGTATTTT. Protein sequence: CASSSRGAGDTQYF. The rearrangement uses TRBV5-1 and TRBJ2-3; weak D call: TRBD1 (6 bases). The CDR3 runs 14 residues. Germline V gives CDR1 SGHRS, CDR2 YFSETQ. Trimming removed 3 bases from V and 5 bases from J, with 13 bases in between.

The chain combines TRBV28 with TRBJ2-7; 7 bases fit TRBD1. The length of the CDR3 is 15 residues. Trimming took 3 bases from V and 3 from J; bases not matched to a gene: 8. Germline CDR1 reads MDHEN; CDR2 reads SYDVKM. This chain's CDR3 is CASSLIDRAVYEQYF. The DNA of the CDR3 is TGTGCCAGCAGTTTGATCGACAGGGCCGTCTACGAGCAGTACTTC.

This chain links TRBV5-1 with TRBJ2-2, with 10 positions matching TRBD1. The CDR3 is made up of 16 amino acids. V trimming: 4 bases; J trimming: 2 bases; junction bases outside the gene matches: 5. Germline assignment: CDR1 SGHRS and CDR2 YFSETQ. The CDR3 DNA is TGCGCCAGCAGCAGGGGACAGGGGAGTAACACCGGGGAGCTGTTTTTT. Translating it yields CASSRGQGSNTGELFF.

The chain recombines TRBV18 with TRBJ1-5; 10 bases match TRBD1. CDR1 and CDR2 (germline): KGHSH, LQKENI. CDR3 length equals 14 residues. Germline trimming cut 3 bases from V and 8 bases from J; bases unmatched to any gene: 4. The CDR3 DNA sequence: TGTGCCAGCTCACCCGACAGGGGGCTTGAGCCCCAGCATTTT. Translation gives CASSPDRGLEPQHF. Supplemented by reference TRBV18 and TRBJ1-5, the full variable domain reads NAGVMQNPRHLVRRRGQEARLRCSPMKGHSHVYWYRQLPEEGLKFMVYLQKENIIDESGMPKERFSAEFPKEGPSILRIQQVVRGDSAAYFCASSPDRGLEPQHFGDGTRLSIL.

The chain recombines TRBV10-1 with TRBJ2-2; 7 nucleotides agree with TRBD1. This CDR3 spans 14 amino acids. With V trimmed by 4 bases and J by 5 bases, 4 bases remained unmatched. Germline V gene data show CDR1 as WNHNN and CDR2 as SYGVQD (reference sequence). The CDR3 DNA follows: TGCGCCAGCAGTGGACTGACAGGGACCGGGGAGCTGTTTTTT. Its translation is CASSGLTGTGELFF.

The chain employs TRBV27 and TRBJ1-2; D perhaps matches TRBD1 (6 bases). The length of the CDR3 is 15 residues. V was trimmed by 5 bases and J by 2 bases, leaving 15 bases between them. The germline V gene has CDR1 MNHEY and CDR2 SMNVEV (reference sequence). CDR3 protein: CASSPYQGWNYGYTF. The CDR3 nucleotides read TGTGCCAGCAGTCCATATCAGGGGTGGAACTATGGCTACACCTTC.